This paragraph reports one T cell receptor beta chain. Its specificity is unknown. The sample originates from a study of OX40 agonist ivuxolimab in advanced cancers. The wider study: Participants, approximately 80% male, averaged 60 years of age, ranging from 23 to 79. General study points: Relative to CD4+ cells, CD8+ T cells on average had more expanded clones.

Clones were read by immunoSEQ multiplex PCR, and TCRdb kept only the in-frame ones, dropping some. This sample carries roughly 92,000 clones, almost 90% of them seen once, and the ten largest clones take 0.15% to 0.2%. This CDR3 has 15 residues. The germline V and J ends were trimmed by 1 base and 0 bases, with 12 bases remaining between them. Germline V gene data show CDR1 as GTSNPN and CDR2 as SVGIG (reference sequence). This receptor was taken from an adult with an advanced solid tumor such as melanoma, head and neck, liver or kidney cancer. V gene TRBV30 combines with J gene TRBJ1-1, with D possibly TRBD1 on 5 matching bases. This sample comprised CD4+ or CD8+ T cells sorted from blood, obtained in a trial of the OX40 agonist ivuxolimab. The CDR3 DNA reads TGTGCCTGGAGTGCGGCACGGGGCATGAACACTGAAGCTTTCTTT. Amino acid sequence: CAWSAARGMNTEAFF.